This TCR beta chain is drawn from a study of T cell repertoires in cytomegalovirus infection. Across the study: Public TCR beta signature analysis indicated the presence of both CMV infection and matching HLA type. Findings and caveats of the study: HLA-C-restricted CMV clonotypes gave the most frequent clonotype in two of eight donors. Cumulative frequency of public TCR beta families picked out carriers of CMV plus the relevant HLA.

With regard to this clonotype: As yet, its antigen is unknown.

Germline V gene lookup returns CDR1 SEHNR and CDR2 FQNEAQ (reference sequence). CDR3 size: 16 residues. V was clipped by 4 bases and J by 2 bases, with 16 bases between them. MiXCR, applied by TCRdb to the reads, yields one record per CDR3 protein. The sample contains approximately 180,000 distinct CDR3 sequences, about 18% of which appear only once. This rearrangement joins TRBV7-9 to TRBJ2-3, with a tentative D call TRBD2 (6 bases). The sequencing input was CD8+ T cells from PBMCs. This TCR was sampled from a human donor in good health (CMV status not recorded). Some clones in this sample may be carry-over from other donors' samples. CDR3 bases: TGTGCCAGCAGCTCAACGGGGGTTAAATTCACAGATACGCAGTATTTT. It is translated as CASSSTGVKFTDTQYF.